This paragraph covers one TCR beta chain sequence. Its antigen is unidentified. TCR beta CDR3 region amplification was performed from RNA transcripts. First-round RT-PCR targeting the TCR CDR3 was performed with the HTBI primer set. TCRdb re-analysed the multiplex PCR reads in MiXCR, keeping a single row per CDR3 protein. The table has roughly 570,000 distinct CDR3 sequences, 15% to 18% seen once. This sample was taken from a study of T cells in Graves' hyperthyroidism and ophthalmopathy. Turning to the study itself: Peripheral blood was collected at initial diagnosis, before any treatment. Overall study findings and caveats: Most clonotypes that expanded in the thyroid above 0.001 also showed up in blood. Before onset, ophthalmopathy was predicted by the model a median 6.5 months earlier.

A patient was excluded if there was uncontrolled infection, other autoimmune disease, pregnancy or lactation. Trimming removed 4 bases from V and 0 bases from J, with 14 bases in between. Per the germline V gene, CDR1 is SGHRS and CDR2 is YFSETQ. This CDR3 has 16 amino acids. Sequenced: blood. The sequence was collected from a woman between 25 and 40 years old with Graves' hyperthyroidism. The chain is built from TRBV5-1 and TRBJ1-3, with D perhaps TRBD1 (6 bases). The CDR3 sequence: CASSNRDTHSGNTIYF. CDR3 in DNA: TGCGCCAGCAGCAACCGGGACACCCACTCTGGAAACACCATATATTTT.